The 11 T cell receptor beta chains in this list originate from one sample, sequenced in a study of CD8 T cells in ankylosing spondylitis. Study-level results: Several highly homologous variants made up a TCR beta motif, and this motif appeared characteristic of ankylosing spondylitis blood.

These receptors have no identified antigens. TCRdb called the 5' RACE reads again in MiXCR, with one record for every CDR3 protein. Counted here are 800,000 to 900,000 distinct CDR3 sequences, approximately 12% occurring once; the ten biggest clones make up roughly 0.51%. The source material was blood, either unsorted or a sorted T cell fraction (not recorded which). Every receptor here comes from a male donor with ankylosing spondylitis.

This clonotype has a handful of counts. This sequence joins TRBV24-1 and TRBJ2-1; perhaps D is TRBD1 or TRBD2 (5 bases each). The CDR3 consists of 14 residues. Trimming took 3 bases from V and 6 from J, leaving 11 bases between them. The germline gives CDR1 KGHDR, CDR2 SFDVKD. The DNA for the CDR3 is TGTGCCACCAGTGATCTGGGACGGGTCAATGAGCAGTTCTTC. Translating it yields CATSDLGRVNEQFF.

This clonotype was counted a few times. This chain links TRBV20-1 with TRBJ2-3; maybe TRBD2 (6 bases). Trimming left V 1 base short and J 8 bases short, with 13 bases between. Per the germline V gene, CDR1 is DFQATT and CDR2 is SNEGSKA (reference sequence). CDR3 size: 13 residues. The CDR3: CSARAGGPGTQYF. The DNA of the CDR3 is TGCAGTGCTAGAGCCGGAGGGCCGGGTACGCAGTATTTT.

Comment on this clonotype: This may come from a read error, since a much larger clone is one base off. The chain links TRBV4-2 to TRBJ2-5; 7 bases agree with TRBD1. The germline V gene encodes CDR1 LGHNA and CDR2 YNFKEQ. The CDR3 length is 13 residues. The DNA of the CDR3 is TGTGCCAGCAGCCAAGGGCAGGGGGAGACCCCGTACTTC. Translated, it gives CASSQGQGETPYF.

This clonotype was found a few times. V and J are TRBV6-2 or TRBV6-3 and TRBJ1-5; D uncertain. The germline V and J ends were trimmed by 2 bases and 4 bases, with 9 bases remaining between them. CDR3 length: 14 amino acids. CDR1 MNHEY and CDR2 SVGEGT come from the germline V gene. The chain's CDR3 is CASSYRAPNQPQHF. The CDR3 DNA is TGTGCCAGCAGTTACAGGGCCCCTAATCAGCCCCAGCATTTT.

This clonotype was recorded a few times. V is TRBV7-2 and J is TRBJ1-2; no definite D call. V was shortened by 2 bases and J by 4 bases, with 8 bases between the two germline ends. The CDR3 covers 13 residues. In germline, CDR1 is SGHTA, CDR2 FQGNSA. The CDR3 loop reads CASSLTTVYGYTF. The CDR3 nucleotides read TGTGCCAGCAGCTTAACCACAGTCTATGGCTACACCTTC. The complete variable domain, with remaining parts taken from reference TRBV7-2 and TRBJ1-2, reads GAGVSQSPSNKVTEKGKDVELRCDPISGHTALYWYRQSLGQGLEFLIYFQGNSAPDKSGLPSDRFSAERTGGSVSTLTIQRTQQEDSAVYLCASSLTTVYGYTFGSGTRLTVV.

The chain recombines TRBV18 with TRBJ1-4, with D unresolved. There are 15 residues in the CDR3. Trimming cost V 3 bases and J 6 bases, with 14 bases left between them. CDR1 is KGHSH, CDR2 LQKENI, per germline. The CDR3 nucleotides read TGTGCCAGCTCACCCCTATTCCAGACGGATGAAAAACTGTTTTTT. Protein: CASSPLFQTDEKLFF.

This clonotype was found many times. The rearrangement links TRBV20-1 to TRBJ2-1, with TRBD2 matching 9 bases. CDR3 length: 14 residues. Germline CDR1 is DFQATT and CDR2 is SNEGSKA (reference sequence). Trimming at V came to 3 bases and at J to 7 bases, leaving 7 bases not matched to a gene. The CDR3 DNA sequence: TGCAGTGCTAGCCCGCGGGGGGGCCGTAATGAGCAGTTCTTC. It specifies CSASPRGGRNEQFF.

This clonotype was observed many times. The genes are TRBV6-2 or TRBV6-3 and TRBJ1-3; D unclear. The CDR3 is 16 amino acids. The V and J ends lost 7 bases and 0 bases respectively, with 16 bases between them. CDR1 and CDR2 (germline): MNHEY, SVGEGT. CDR3 DNA: TGTGCCAGCAAGGGATCTACGGATAGCTCTGGAAACACCATATATTTT. It encodes CASKGSTDSSGNTIYF.

Only a few counts were recorded for this clonotype. This chain links TRBV20-1 with TRBJ2-1, with D tentatively TRBD2 (6 bases). Germline-derived CDR1 and CDR2 are DFQATT and SNEGSKA (reference sequence). This CDR3 is built from 16 residues. V shed 1 base and J shed 0 bases, with 13 bases lying between them. This CDR3 is CSARVASETSYNEQFF. CDR3 bases: TGCAGTGCTAGAGTCGCTAGCGAGACCTCCTACAATGAGCAGTTCTTC.

This clonotype was seen a few times. The V call is TRBV3-1, the J call TRBJ1-6, with a tentative D call TRBD1 (5 bases). The V and J ends lost 1 base and 4 bases respectively, with 14 bases between them. This CDR3 region has 17 residues. CDR1 is LGHDT and CDR2 is YNNKEL in the germline V gene (reference sequence). CDR3 DNA: TGTGCCAGCAGCCAAGGTCAGACAGCGAGATATAATTCACCCCTCCACTTT. This codes for CASSQGQTARYNSPLHF.

This clonotype was counted only a few times. This sequence joins TRBV4-3 and TRBJ2-7, with 9 bases fitting TRBD2. From germline, CDR1 is LGHNA and CDR2 YSLEER. This CDR3 comprises 16 residues. Trimming cost V 1 base and J 2 bases; bases outside gene matches: 6. CDR3 nucleotides: TGCGCCAGCAGCCAAGGACTAGCGGTTATCCCCTACGAGCAGTACTTC. As protein: CASSQGLAVIPYEQYF.